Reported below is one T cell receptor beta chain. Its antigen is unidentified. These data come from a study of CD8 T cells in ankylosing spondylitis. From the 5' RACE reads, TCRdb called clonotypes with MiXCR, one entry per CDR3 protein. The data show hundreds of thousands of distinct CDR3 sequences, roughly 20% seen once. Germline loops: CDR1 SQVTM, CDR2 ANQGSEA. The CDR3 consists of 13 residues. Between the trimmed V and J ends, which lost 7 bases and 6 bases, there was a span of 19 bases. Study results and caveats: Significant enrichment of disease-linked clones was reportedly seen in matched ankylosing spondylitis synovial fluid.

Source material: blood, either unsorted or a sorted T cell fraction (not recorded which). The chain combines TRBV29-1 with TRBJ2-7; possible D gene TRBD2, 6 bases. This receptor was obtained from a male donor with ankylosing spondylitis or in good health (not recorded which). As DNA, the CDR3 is TGCAGCGCCAAACGGGACTCCCTCCTCGAGCAGTACTTC. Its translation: CSAKRDSLLEQYF.